This T cell receptor beta chain was observed in a study of blood T cell repertoires in COVID-19. Background on the study: Researchers got acute and convalescent COVID-19 samples from the United States, Italy and Spain. PBMCs, B-cell-depleted T cells, or T cells were the source of the cDNA or gDNA that made up the material.

Original processing notes: Estimation of nucleated cell counts was performed using reference gene primer amplification. Repertoires were generated with immunoSEQ multiplex PCR, while TCRdb's copy carries only in-frame clones and drops some. V and J calls plus clone size are reproduced from that table; the DNA served to infer D and trimming. The repertoire has about 240,000 clones, 82% of them found once; the top ten carry under 15%. V trimming: 5 bases; J trimming: 3 bases; junction bases outside the gene matches: 7. The CDR3 totals 15 residues. Germline V gives CDR1 SGHVS, CDR2 FNYEAQ. The material sequenced was peripheral blood. The chain carries TRBV7-6 and TRBJ2-7, with TRBD1 matching over 10 bases. The TCR comes from an older woman with active or convalescent COVID-19. This CDR3 reads CASSRADRGNYEQYF. The CDR3 DNA reads TGTGCCAGCAGCCGCGCGGACAGGGGGAACTACGAGCAGTACTTC.